The T cell receptor (beta chain) described here comes from a study of blood T cell repertoires in COVID-19. On the study more broadly: Spain, Italy and the United States supplied samples that represented acute and convalescent COVID-19.

About this clone: One end of the junction is discordant with germline, which a read error may explain.

Adults between about 18 and 95 years of age took part from fewer than 30 US areas. A COVID-19 case had been met by exposed participants during the 2 weeks before study entry. The method was immunoSEQ multiplex PCR; TCRdb's version includes in-frame clones alone and lacks a portion of them. This table holds roughly 400,000 clones, about 89% found once. This CDR3 spans 16 amino acids. Germline assignment: CDR1 SNHLY and CDR2 FYNNEI. Sequences were obtained from PBMCs or T cells enriched from blood (not recorded which). The TCR sequence derives from a woman aged 40 to 50 who had been exposed to COVID-19. V gene TRBV2 combines with J gene TRBJ1-4; 8 positions agree with TRBD1. CDR3 in amino acids: CASSEGLGRGQAVEIF. The CDR3 DNA sequence: TGTGCCAGCAGTGAAGGTCTCGGCAGGGGGCAGGCGGTCGAAATTTTT.